This TCR beta chain was obtained from a study of shared clonotypes between healthy human individuals. Findings and limits, study-wide: A few donors had 4% to 6.5% of their naive CD4 clonotypes in common. An effect of sequencing depth on clonotype sharing among donors was expected.

Positive CCR7 selection of CD45RO-negative cells yielded the naive CD8 cells, and terminally differentiated effector memory CD45RA+ cells were excluded. Adults of Caucasian background living in Nashville, Tennessee made up all donors. The CDR3 loop spans 15 amino acids. Germline loops: CDR1 MNHEY, CDR2 SVGAGI. The V and J ends lost 2 bases and 5 bases, in that order; junction bases with no gene match: 7. Concerning this clone itself: What it recognizes is unknown.

Some 30,000 T cell genomes (roughly 190 ng DNA) went into each sorted-subset replicate. Clones were sequenced by immunoSEQ multiplex PCR, and TCRdb holds only the in-frame ones, with some missing. The sample carries hundreds of thousands of clones, about 96% recorded once. This sequence joins TRBV6-5 and TRBJ1-1; 8 nucleotides match TRBD1. Sequences were obtained from naive CD8+ T cells sorted from blood. The receptor's source is a man aged 30 to 39 in good health. CDR3 sequence (DNA): TGTGCCAGCAGTTACGCAGGGGGCTTGGGAACTGAAGCTTTCTTT. It specifies CASSYAGGLGTEAFF.